The 18 T cell receptor beta chains listed next were all sequenced from one sample in a study of cytomegalovirus exposure and HLA in healthy donors. Vbeta (60) and Jbeta (13) primers were used in the PCR. Clones were read by immunoSEQ multiplex PCR, and TCRdb kept only the in-frame ones, dropping some. Counted here are some 110,000 clones, approximately 9.4% occurring once; the ten biggest clones make up 3%. The sample comprised PBMCs. Receptor source: a man younger than 45 in good health and CMV-seronegative.

This clone was seen more than once but under ten times. This rearrangement joins TRBV19 to TRBJ1-4; D ambiguous. The CDR3 is made up of 17 amino acids. Germline V gene data show CDR1 as LNHDA and CDR2 as SQIVND (reference sequence). V lost 10 bases, J lost 0 bases, and 21 bases lay in between. CDR3 bases: TGTGCCACTAGAAATCCCGGTGCCCCCGCAACTAATGAAAAACTGTTTTTT. Protein sequence: CATRNPGAPATNEKLFF.

The table lists this clone with a few counts. This chain uses TRBV29-1 with TRBJ1-2, with 7 positions matching TRBD1. J gave up 6 bases and V 0 bases, and 7 bases lay outside the gene matches. Per the germline V gene, CDR1 is SQVTM and CDR2 is ANQGSEA. The CDR3 sequence is 14 residues long. The CDR3 DNA follows: TGCAGCGTTGAAGATGGAGAGGGGGCAGATGGCTACACCTTC. Its translation is CSVEDGEGADGYTF.

The CDR3 here is CASSYLGTEAFF. The CDR3, as DNA: TGTGCCAGCAGTTACTTAGGGACAGAAGCTTTCTTT. The chain employs TRBV6-5 and TRBJ1-1, with D maybe TRBD1 (6 bases). The germline CDR1 and CDR2 sequences are MNHEY and SVGAGI. This CDR3 is built from 12 residues. Trimming left V 1 base short and J 8 bases short, with 8 bases between.

The chain uses TRBV27 and TRBJ1-4; the D gene is possibly TRBD1 (5 bases). The CDR3 covers 15 residues. V lost 5 bases to trimming and J lost 0 bases, with 10 bases between them. Germline V gene lookup returns CDR1 MNHEY and CDR2 SMNVEV (reference sequence). The CDR3 is CASSPTASTNEKLFF. In DNA form, the CDR3 reads TGTGCCAGCAGTCCGACAGCTTCAACTAATGAAAAACTGTTTTTT. Full variable domain (rest looked up from reference TRBV27 and TRBJ1-4): EAQVTQNPRYLITVTGKKLTVTCSQNMNHEYMSWYRQDPGLGLRQIYYSMNVEVTDKGDVPEGYKVSRKEKRNFPLILESPSPNQTSLYFCASSPTASTNEKLFFGSGTQLSVL.

The J gene is TRBJ2-2, the V gene TRBV5-1, with TRBD1 identical over 7 bases. The CDR3 is made up of 14 amino acids. The junction had 3 bases not matched to a gene; V was cut back by 1 base and J by 6 bases. Germline V gene lookup returns CDR1 SGHRS and CDR2 YFSETQ. CDR3 DNA: TGCGCCAGCAGCTTGACAGGGGTGGCCGGGGAGCTGTTTTTT. Protein sequence: CASSLTGVAGELFF.

This clone was detected a few times. The gene calls are TRBV9 and TRBJ2-7; D is perhaps TRBD1 (5 bases). CDR3 length: 13 amino acids. V was pared by 2 bases and J by 3 bases, with 9 bases between. Germline values: CDR1 SGDLS, CDR2 YYNGEE. CDR3 residues: CASSVGDSYEQYF. CDR3 bases: TGTGCCAGCAGCGTCGGCGACAGCTACGAGCAGTACTTC.

This clone was counted between two and nine times. J is TRBJ2-1 and V is TRBV19; 8 nucleotides agree with TRBD1. CDR1 is LNHDA and CDR2 is SQIVND in the germline V gene (reference sequence). V lost 7 bases, J lost 4 bases, and 6 bases stayed unmatched. This CDR3 has 14 residues. The CDR3 loop is CASKKQGVYNEQFF. In DNA, the CDR3 is TGTGCCAGTAAGAAACAGGGGGTTTACAATGAGCAGTTCTTC. Full variable domain (remainder filled in from reference TRBV19 and TRBJ2-1): DGGITQSPKYLFRKEGQNVTLSCEQNLNHDAMYWYRQDPGQGLRLIYYSQIVNDFQKGDIAEGYSVSREKKESFPLTVTSAQKNPTAFYLCASKKQGVYNEQFFGPGTRLTVL.

This clone was seen only a few times. V usage is TRBV15 and J usage is TRBJ1-2; 9 nucleotides align to TRBD1. The germline V gene encodes CDR1 LNHNV and CDR2 YYDKDF (reference sequence). V gave up 6 bases and J gave up 4 bases; unmatched junction bases: 18. CDR3 length: 18 amino acids. The CDR3 spells CATSSSGTGYGVGYGYTF. The CDR3 DNA is TGTGCCACCAGTTCTTCCGGGACAGGGTACGGTGTGGGCTATGGCTACACCTTC.

This clone came up a few times. The V gene is TRBV13, the J gene TRBJ2-6, with a weak D call TRBD2 (6 bases). The CDR3 is 19 residues long. In germline, CDR1 is PRHDT, CDR2 FYEKMQ (reference sequence). V lost 4 bases to trimming and J lost 0 bases, with 19 bases between them. The chain's CDR3 is CASSYLEGLDPSGANVLTF. CDR3 in DNA: TGTGCCAGCAGCTACCTGGAGGGCCTGGACCCCTCTGGGGCCAACGTCCTGACTTTC.

This clone was detected a few times. V is TRBV6-6 and J is TRBJ1-1, with TRBD1 identical over 9 bases. The CDR3 totals 16 residues. V lost 2 bases to trimming and J lost 4 bases; unmatched junction nucleotides: 8. CDR1 and CDR2 from the germline V gene are MNHNY and SVGAGI (reference sequence). DNA for the CDR3: TGTGCCAGCAGTTACAACAGGGGGCGTAAGGGCACTGAAGCTTTCTTT. It yields the protein CASSYNRGRKGTEAFF.

The chain employs TRBV29-1 and TRBJ2-7; D perhaps matches TRBD2 (6 bases). This CDR3 comprises 14 residues. V was pared by 6 bases and J by 0 bases, with 15 bases between. Germline V gene lookup returns CDR1 SQVTM and CDR2 ANQGSEA. For the CDR3, the DNA is TGCAGCGTGGAGGGTCTAGGAAACTCCTACGAGCAGTACTTC. Amino acid sequence: CSVEGLGNSYEQYF.

This clone was detected a few times. This chain links TRBV7-2 with TRBJ2-2; D perhaps matches TRBD2 (6 bases). CDR3 length: 15 residues. Germline lookup yields CDR1 SGHTA and CDR2 FQGNSA. The V gene lost 3 bases and the J gene lost 5 bases, with 13 bases spanning the gap. As DNA, the CDR3 is TGTGCCAGCAGCTTTAGTCAGGGAGGAACCGGGGAGCTGTTTTTT. This gives the protein CASSFSQGGTGELFF. Looking up the rest from reference TRBV7-2 and TRBJ2-2 gives the full variable domain: GAGVSQSPSNKVTEKGKDVELRCDPISGHTALYWYRQSLGQGLEFLIYFQGNSAPDKSGLPSDRFSAERTGGSVSTLTIQRTQQEDSAVYLCASSFSQGGTGELFFGEGSRLTVL.

The genes are TRBV4-3 and TRBJ2-5, with D perhaps TRBD1 (5 bases). Germline loops: CDR1 LGHNA, CDR2 YSLEER. The CDR3 covers 16 residues. V was shortened by 0 bases and J by 4 bases, with 15 bases between the two germline ends. In nucleotides, the CDR3 is TGCGCCAGCAGCCAAGAGGGGCCAGGTCGTGGAGAGACCCAGTACTTC. Residues: CASSQEGPGRGETQYF.

The rearrangement joins TRBV19 to TRBJ2-5; TRBD1 matches at 9 bases. The CDR3 sequence is 13 residues long. V shed 6 bases, J shed 5 bases, and the junction held 4 bases outside the gene matches. Germline lookup yields CDR1 LNHDA and CDR2 SQIVND (reference sequence). The CDR3 here is CASRGTGLETQYF. CDR3 nucleotides: TGTGCCAGTAGGGGGACAGGGCTTGAGACCCAGTACTTC.

This clone was counted a few times. Here the CDR3 DNA reads TGTGCCAGCAGTTTTACATCGAACACTGAAGCTTTCTTT. Its protein product is CASSFTSNTEAFF. The chain uses TRBV28 and TRBJ1-1; D remains ambiguous. The CDR3 runs to 13 residues. In germline, CDR1 is MDHEN, CDR2 SYDVKM. The V end lost 3 bases, the J end lost 1 base, and 6 bases lay between the germline ends.

The rearrangement links TRBV19 to TRBJ2-6; no definite D call. Germline loops: CDR1 LNHDA, CDR2 SQIVND (reference sequence). CDR3 length: 14 amino acids. V was pared by 5 bases and J by 3 bases, with 8 bases between. The CDR3 bases are TGTGCCAGTAGTTTCAACAGTGGGGCCAACGTCCTGACTTTC. Its translation: CASSFNSGANVLTF.

The chain is built from TRBV14 and TRBJ2-2; 7 bases fit TRBD2. The junction had 1 base not matched to a gene; V was cut back by 2 bases and J by 7 bases. The CDR3 length is 13 residues. The germline V gene has CDR1 SGHDN and CDR2 FVKESK. The CDR3 here is CASSQRGVGELFF. CDR3 nucleotide sequence: TGTGCCAGCAGCCAACGGGGGGTCGGGGAGCTGTTTTTT.

In its sample, this clone was seen a few times. This rearrangement joins TRBV30 to TRBJ1-5; TRBD1 agrees at 7 bases. From germline, CDR1 is GTSNPN and CDR2 SVGIG (reference sequence). V dropped 3 bases and J dropped 9; count of bases not matched to a gene: 11. This CDR3 region has 14 residues. CDR3: CAWSIFQSGGPQHF. The CDR3 DNA sequence: TGTGCCTGGAGCATCTTTCAGTCAGGGGGGCCCCAGCATTTT.